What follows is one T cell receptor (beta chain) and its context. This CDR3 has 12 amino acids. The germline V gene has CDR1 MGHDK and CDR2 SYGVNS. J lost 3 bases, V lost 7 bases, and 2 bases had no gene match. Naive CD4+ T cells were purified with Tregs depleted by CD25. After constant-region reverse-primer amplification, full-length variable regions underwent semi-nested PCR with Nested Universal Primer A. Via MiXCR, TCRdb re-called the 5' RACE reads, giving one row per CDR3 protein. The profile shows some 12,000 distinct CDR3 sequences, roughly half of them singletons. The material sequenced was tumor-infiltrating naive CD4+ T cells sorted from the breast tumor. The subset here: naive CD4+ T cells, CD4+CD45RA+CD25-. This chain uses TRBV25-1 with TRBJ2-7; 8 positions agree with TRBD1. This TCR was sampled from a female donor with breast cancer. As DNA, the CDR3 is TGTGCCAGCACGGACAGGGACTACGAGCAGTACGTC. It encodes CASTDRDYEQYV.